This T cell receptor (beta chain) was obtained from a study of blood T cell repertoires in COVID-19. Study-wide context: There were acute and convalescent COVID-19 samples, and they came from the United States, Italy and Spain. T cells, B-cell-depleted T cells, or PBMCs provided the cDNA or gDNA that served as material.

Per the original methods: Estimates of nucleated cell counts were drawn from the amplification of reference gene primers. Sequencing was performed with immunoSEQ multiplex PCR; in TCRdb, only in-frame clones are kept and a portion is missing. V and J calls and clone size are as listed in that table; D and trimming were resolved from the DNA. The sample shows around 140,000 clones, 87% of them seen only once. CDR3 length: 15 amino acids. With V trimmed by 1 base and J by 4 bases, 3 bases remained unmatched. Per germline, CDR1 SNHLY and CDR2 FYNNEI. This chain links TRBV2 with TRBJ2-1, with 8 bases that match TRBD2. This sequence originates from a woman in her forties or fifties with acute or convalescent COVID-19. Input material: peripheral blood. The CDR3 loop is CASSEGLAGYNEQFF. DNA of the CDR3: TGTGCCAGCAGTGAAGGCCTAGCGGGTTACAATGAGCAGTTCTTC.